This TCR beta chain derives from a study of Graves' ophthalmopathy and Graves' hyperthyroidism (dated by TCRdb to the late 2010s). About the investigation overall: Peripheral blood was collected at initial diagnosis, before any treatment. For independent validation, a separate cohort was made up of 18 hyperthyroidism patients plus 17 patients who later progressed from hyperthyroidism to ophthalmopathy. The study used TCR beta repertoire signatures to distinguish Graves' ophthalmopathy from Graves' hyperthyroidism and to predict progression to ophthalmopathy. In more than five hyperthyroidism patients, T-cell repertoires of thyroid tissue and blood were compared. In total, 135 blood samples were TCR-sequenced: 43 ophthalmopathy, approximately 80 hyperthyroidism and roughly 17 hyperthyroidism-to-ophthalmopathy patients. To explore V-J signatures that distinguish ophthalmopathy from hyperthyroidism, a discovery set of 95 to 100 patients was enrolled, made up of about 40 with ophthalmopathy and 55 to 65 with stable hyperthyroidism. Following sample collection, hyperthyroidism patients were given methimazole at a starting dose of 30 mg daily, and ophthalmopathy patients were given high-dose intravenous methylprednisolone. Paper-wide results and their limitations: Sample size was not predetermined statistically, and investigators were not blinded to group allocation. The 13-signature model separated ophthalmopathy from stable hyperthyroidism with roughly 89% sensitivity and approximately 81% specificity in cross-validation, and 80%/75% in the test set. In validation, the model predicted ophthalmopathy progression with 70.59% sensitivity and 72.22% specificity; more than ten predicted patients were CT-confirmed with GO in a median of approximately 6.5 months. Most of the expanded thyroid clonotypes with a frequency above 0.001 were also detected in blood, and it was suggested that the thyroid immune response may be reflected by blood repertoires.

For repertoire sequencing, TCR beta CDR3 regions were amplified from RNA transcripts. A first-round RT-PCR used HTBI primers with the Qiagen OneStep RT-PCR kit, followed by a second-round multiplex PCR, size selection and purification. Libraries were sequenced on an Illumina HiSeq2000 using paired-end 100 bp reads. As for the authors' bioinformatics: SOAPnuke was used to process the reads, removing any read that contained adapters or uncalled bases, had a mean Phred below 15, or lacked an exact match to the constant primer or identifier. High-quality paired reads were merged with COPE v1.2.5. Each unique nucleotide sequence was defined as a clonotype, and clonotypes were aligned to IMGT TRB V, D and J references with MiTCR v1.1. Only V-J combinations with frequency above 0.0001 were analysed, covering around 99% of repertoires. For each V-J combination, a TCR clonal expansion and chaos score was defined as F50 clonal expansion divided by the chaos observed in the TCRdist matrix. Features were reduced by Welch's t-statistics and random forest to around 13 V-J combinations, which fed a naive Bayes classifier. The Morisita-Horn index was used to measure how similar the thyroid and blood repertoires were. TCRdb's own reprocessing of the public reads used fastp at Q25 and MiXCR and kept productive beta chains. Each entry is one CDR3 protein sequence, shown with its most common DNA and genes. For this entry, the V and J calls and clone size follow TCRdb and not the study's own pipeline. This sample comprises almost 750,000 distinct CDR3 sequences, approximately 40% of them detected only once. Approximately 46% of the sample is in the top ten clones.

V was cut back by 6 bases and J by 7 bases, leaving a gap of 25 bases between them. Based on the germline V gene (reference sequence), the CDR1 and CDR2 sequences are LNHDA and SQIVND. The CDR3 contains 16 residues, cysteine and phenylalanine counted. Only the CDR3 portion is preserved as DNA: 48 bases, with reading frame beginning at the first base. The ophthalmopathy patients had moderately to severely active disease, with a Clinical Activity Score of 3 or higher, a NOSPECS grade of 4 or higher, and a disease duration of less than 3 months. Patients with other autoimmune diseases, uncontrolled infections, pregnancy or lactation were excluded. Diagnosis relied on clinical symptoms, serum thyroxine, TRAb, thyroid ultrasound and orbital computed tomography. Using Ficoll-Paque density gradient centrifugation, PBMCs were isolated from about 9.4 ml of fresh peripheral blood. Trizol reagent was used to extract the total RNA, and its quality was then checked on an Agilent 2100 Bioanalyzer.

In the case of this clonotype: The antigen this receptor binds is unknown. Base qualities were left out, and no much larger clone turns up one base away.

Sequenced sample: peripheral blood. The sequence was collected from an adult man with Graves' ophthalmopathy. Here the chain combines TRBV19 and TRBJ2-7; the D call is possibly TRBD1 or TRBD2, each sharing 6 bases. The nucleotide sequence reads TGTGCCAGTAGGGGTCTAGAGGGGGGCGACACCGGGGAGCAGTACTTC. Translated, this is CASRGLEGGDTGEQYF.